These 24 T cell receptor beta chains came from one sample sequenced in a study of T cells after yellow fever vaccination. TCRdb independently ran MiXCR on the 5' RACE reads; one entry per CDR3 protein. The table has a few hundred thousand distinct CDR3 sequences, 3.6% seen once. Sequences were derived from PBMCs, sampled 15 days after the yellow fever booster vaccination. These receptors were collected from a man in his late teens or twenties who received the YFV17D yellow fever vaccine.

This clonotype occurred many times. The V gene is TRBV7-2, the J gene TRBJ2-5; the D gene is possibly TRBD1 (5 bases). The CDR3 runs 14 residues. Trimming took off 6 bases at V and 3 bases at J, with 14 bases between the two ends. The germline CDR1 and CDR2 sequences are SGHTA and FQGNSA. The CDR3 nucleotides read TGTGCCAGCAGTTTAACCCGACAGAAAGAGACCCAGTACTTC. It is translated as CASSLTRQKETQYF.

At least ten counts were recorded for this clonotype. The chain has TRBV4-1 and TRBJ2-1; no clear D gene. CDR3 length equals 12 residues. V was clipped by 4 bases and J by 6 bases, with 7 bases between them. The germline V gene encodes CDR1 MGHRA and CDR2 YSYEKL. The CDR3 sequence is CASSPDPNEQFF. CDR3 coding DNA: TGCGCCAGCAGCCCCGATCCCAATGAGCAGTTCTTC.

This clonotype was counted only a few times. V is TRBV5-1 and J is TRBJ1-2; perhaps TRBD1 as D (5 bases). Germline CDR1 reads SGHRS; CDR2 reads YFSETQ. The CDR3 runs to 13 residues. The V end lost 5 bases, the J end lost 5 bases, and 13 bases lay between the germline ends. The CDR3 region has the DNA TGCGCCAGCAGGCCCGGACACGAGTATGGCTACACCTTC. It translates to CASRPGHEYGYTF.

Ten or more counts support this clonotype. The chain has TRBV2 and TRBJ2-3; D is tentatively TRBD1 or TRBD2 (5 bases each). CDR3 length: 15 residues. The V and J ends lost 3 bases and 5 bases respectively, with 15 bases between them. Germline V CDR1 and CDR2: SNHLY, FYNNEI. The CDR3 DNA sequence: TGTGCCAGCAGTGAGCCAGGTCTGGGGGAAGATACGCAGTATTTT. This sequence encodes CASSEPGLGEDTQYF.

The chain uses TRBV7-7 and TRBJ2-5, with 8 bases fitting TRBD1. The CDR3 sequence is 14 residues long. After removal of 4 bases from V and 5 bases from J, the junction contained 6 bases not matched to a gene. Germline V lookup: CDR1 SSHAT, CDR2 FNYEAQ (reference sequence). CDR3 nucleotides: TGTGCCAGCAGCTCGACAGGGGCAGGGGAGACCCAGTACTTC. This gives the protein CASSSTGAGETQYF.

This clonotype showed up many times. This sequence joins TRBV7-2 and TRBJ2-2, with D possibly being TRBD2 (6 bases). V was cut by 2 bases and J by 1 base, with 11 bases left in between. Germline CDR1 reads SGHTA; CDR2 reads FQGNSA. This CDR3 has 16 amino acids. DNA of the CDR3: TGTGCCAGCAGCTTACAGTCCGGGGGGAACACCGGGGAGCTGTTTTTT. It encodes CASSLQSGGNTGELFF.

This clonotype was counted many times. This chain links TRBV12-3 or TRBV12-4 with TRBJ2-4, with a tentative D call TRBD2 (6 bases). The CDR3 has 16 amino acids. Trimming took off 3 bases at V and 0 bases at J, with 12 bases between the two ends. The CDR3 region has the DNA TGTGCCAGCAGTTTCGAGTGGGGGGTAGCCAAAAACATTCAGTACTTC. This translates into CASSFEWGVAKNIQYF.

This clonotype was recorded many times. The rearrangement links TRBV3-1 to TRBJ2-3; 15 nucleotides match TRBD2. The CDR3 loop spans 17 amino acids. Germline-derived CDR1 and CDR2 are LGHDT and YNNKEL (reference sequence). Trimming took 1 base from V and 11 from J; bases not matched to a gene: 10. The CDR3 DNA follows: TGTGCCAGCAGCCAAGGTCGGACTAGCGGGGGGGCCTTCCGGCAGTATTTT. This encodes CASSQGRTSGGAFRQYF.

This clonotype appeared many times. V is TRBV18 and J is TRBJ1-1, with a possible D match to TRBD1 (5 bases). The V gene's germline CDR1 is KGHSH and CDR2 LQKENI. V was shortened by 3 bases and J by 5 bases, with 13 bases between the two germline ends. The CDR3 has 14 amino acids. CDR3 nucleotides: TGTGCCAGCTCACCCAACGAGGGGCGGACTGAAGCTTTCTTT. This sequence encodes CASSPNEGRTEAFF.

This clonotype was detected many times. The chain couples TRBV20-1 to TRBJ2-1, with D possibly TRBD2 on 6 matching bases. V was pared by 5 bases and J by 0 bases, with 11 bases between. Germline CDR1 is DFQATT and CDR2 is SNEGSKA (reference sequence). The CDR3 totals 14 residues. The CDR3 region has the DNA TGCAGTGCTCGGGGGAGGAGCTCCTACAATGAGCAGTTCTTC. It encodes CSARGRSSYNEQFF.

This chain joins TRBV7-6 and TRBJ2-5; D ambiguous. CDR1 and CDR2 (germline): SGHVS, FNYEAQ. The CDR3 is made up of 14 amino acids. V was trimmed by 1 base and J by 4 bases, leaving 10 bases between them. The CDR3 protein is CASSLGPDGETQYF. In nucleotides, the CDR3 is TGTGCCAGCAGCTTAGGTCCGGACGGAGAGACCCAGTACTTC.

In its sample, this clonotype was seen many times. The chain combines TRBV4-2 with TRBJ1-3; 9 bases are a match to TRBD1. The CDR3 extends over 15 amino acids. Trimming cost V 5 bases and J 2 bases; bases outside gene matches: 4. Per germline, CDR1 LGHNA and CDR2 YNFKEQ. The CDR3 loop is CASSADRGTGNTIYF. CDR3 nucleotide sequence: TGTGCCAGCAGCGCGGACAGGGGAACTGGAAACACCATATATTTT.

This clonotype was seen ten or more times. The chain recombines TRBV12-3 or TRBV12-4 with TRBJ2-4; D is unclear. The V gene lost 8 bases and the J gene lost 0 bases, with 8 bases spanning the gap. The length of the CDR3 is 13 residues. The CDR3 region is CASGIIAKNIQYF. CDR3 coding DNA: TGTGCCAGCGGCATAATAGCCAAAAACATTCAGTACTTC.

This clonotype was seen ten or more times. The V gene is TRBV20-1, the J gene TRBJ2-5; D may be TRBD2 (5 bases). The CDR3 runs 15 residues. From germline, CDR1 is DFQATT and CDR2 SNEGSKA (reference sequence). The ends were cut back, 0 bases at V and 5 bases at J, with 16 bases in the middle. CDR3 sequence: CSARDLARTLETQYF. The DNA for the CDR3 is TGCAGTGCTAGAGATTTGGCCCGGACTCTGGAGACCCAGTACTTC.

This clonotype was detected many times. The V call is TRBV5-4, the J call TRBJ2-4; D tentatively reads TRBD1 or TRBD2 (5 bases each). Trimming cost V 1 base and J 4 bases, with 12 bases left between them. The CDR3 is 15 residues long. Germline assignment: CDR1 SGHNT and CDR2 YYREEE (reference sequence). CDR3 amino acids: CASSLRGDGKNIQYF. DNA of the CDR3: TGTGCCAGCAGCTTGAGAGGGGATGGGAAAAACATTCAGTACTTC.

This clonotype was detected ten times or more. The chain links TRBV7-2 to TRBJ1-6; tentatively, D is TRBD1 (5 bases). Germline V gene sequence: CDR1 SGHTA, CDR2 FQGNSA. This CDR3 contains 15 residues. V lost 5 bases to trimming and J lost 5 bases, with 13 bases between them. CDR3 in DNA: TGTGCCAGCAGCCGATCTGGGACGGATAATTCACCCCTCCACTTT. It yields the protein CASSRSGTDNSPLHF. Full variable domain (missing parts from reference TRBV7-2 and TRBJ1-6): GAGVSQSPSNKVTEKGKDVELRCDPISGHTALYWYRQSLGQGLEFLIYFQGNSAPDKSGLPSDRFSAERTGGSVSTLTIQRTQQEDSAVYLCASSRSGTDNSPLHFGNGTRLTVT.

This clonotype has at least ten counts. The V call is TRBV4-1, the J call TRBJ2-7, with 8 bases matching TRBD1. The CDR3 loop spans 14 amino acids. The germline CDR1 and CDR2 sequences are MGHRA and YSYEKL. V gave up 5 bases and J gave up 5 bases; unmatched junction bases: 8. CDR3 in amino acids: CASSNRQGTHEQYF. In nucleotides, the CDR3 is TGCGCCAGCAGCAACAGACAGGGGACACACGAGCAGTACTTC.

The sample holds many counts of this clonotype. This chain links TRBV5-6 with TRBJ2-5, with a possible D match to TRBD1 (7 bases). From germline, CDR1 is SGHDT and CDR2 YYEEEE. V lost 1 base to trimming and J lost 5 bases, with 15 bases between them. CDR3 length equals 15 residues. CDR3 nucleotide sequence: TGTGCCAGCAGCTTGCGTGGAGGGGGCACGGAGACCCAGTACTTC. Translation: CASSLRGGGTETQYF. Full variable domain (outside the CDR3, taken from reference TRBV5-6 and TRBJ2-5): DAGVTQSPTHLIKTRGQQVTLRCSPKSGHDTVSWYQQALGQGPQFIFQYYEEEERQRGNFPDRFSGHQFPNYSSELNVNALLLGDSALYLCASSLRGGGTETQYFGPGTRLLVL.

The sample holds many counts of this clonotype. DNA for the CDR3: TGTGCCAGCAGCGGCTATGGCGGGGGGGCTTGGGAGCAGTTCTTC. Translating it yields CASSGYGGGAWEQFF. This sequence joins TRBV9 and TRBJ2-1; 9 positions match TRBD2. This CDR3 is 15 amino acids long. V trimming: 3 bases; J trimming: 10 bases; junction bases outside the gene matches: 11. CDR1 SGDLS and CDR2 YYNGEE come from the germline V gene.

In its sample, this clonotype was seen many times. The chain combines TRBV7-8 with TRBJ2-7; D may be TRBD1 or TRBD2 (5 bases each). The CDR3 totals 13 residues. Germline V CDR1 and CDR2: SGHVS, FQNEAQ. V was pared by 5 bases and J by 7 bases, with 15 bases between. CDR3 residues: CASSPGRLGEQYF. CDR3 DNA sequence: TGTGCCAGCAGCCCGGGACGCCTGGGGGAGCAGTACTTC.

This clonotype occurred many times. The chain has TRBV12-3 or TRBV12-4 and TRBJ2-1, with TRBD2 matching over 10 bases. V trimming: 3 bases; J trimming: 9 bases; junction bases outside the gene matches: 5. The CDR3 has 14 amino acids. DNA of the CDR3: TGTGCCAGCAGTTTTAGCGGGGGGACGGGTGAGCAGTTCTTC. Translating it yields CASSFSGGTGEQFF.

In its sample, this clonotype was seen many times. This sequence joins TRBV12-3 or TRBV12-4 and TRBJ2-6; D call uncertain. The CDR3 loop spans 15 amino acids. V dropped 10 bases and J dropped 3 bases, with 16 bases sitting between them. CDR3 sequence (DNA): TGTGCCATCCCTTCCCGGACGAGTGGGGCCAACGTCCTGACTTTC. Amino acids: CAIPSRTSGANVLTF.

DNA of the CDR3: TGTGCCAGCAGTCGTAACAGGGCTGGGGAGCTGTTTTTT. Translating it yields CASSRNRAGELFF. The V call is TRBV2, the J call TRBJ2-2, with D perhaps matching TRBD1 (6 bases). V was trimmed by 5 bases and J by 8 bases, leaving 12 bases between them. CDR3 length equals 13 residues. CDR1 and CDR2 (germline): SNHLY, FYNNEI. Together with reference TRBV2 and TRBJ2-2, the CDR3 gives the full variable domain: EPEVTQTPSHQVTQMGQEVILRCVPISNHLYFYWYRQILGQKVEFLVSFYNNEISEKSEIFDDQFSVERPDGSNFTLKIRSTKLEDSAMYFCASSRNRAGELFFGEGSRLTVL.

This clonotype appeared many times. The CDR3 DNA reads as TGTGCTAGTGGTTTGGTGGTCGGGATGGCAGATACGCAGTATTTT. As protein: CASGLVVGMADTQYF. The rearrangement links TRBV12-5 to TRBJ2-3; possibly TRBD2 for D (5 bases). This CDR3 comprises 15 residues. The V end was cut by 0 bases, the J end by 4 bases, with 11 bases between. The germline V gene encodes CDR1 LGHNT and CDR2 FRNRAP.